The rows below give T cell receptor beta chains drawn from one sample of a study of beta chain features in type 1 diabetes. Libraries were prepared by immunoSEQ multiplex PCR; TCRdb keeps only in-frame clonotypes and omits some of them. Counted here are around 430,000 clones, roughly 31% occurring once; the ten biggest clones make up roughly 0.066%. Source material: naive CD4+ T cells from blood. These TCRs come from a man between 18 and 35 years old in good health. Both conserved end residues are part of each CDR3. Fields, in order: J gene, D gene, V gene, clone size, CDR3 protein, CDR3 DNA. A D gene is named only where the DNA matches it firmly. Expanded clones are given a class, and other clones once, few, many or no size at all.

J: TRBJ1-2
D: -
V: TRBV6-5
size: few
CDR3: CASSSQTRKAGYTF
DNA: TGTGCCAGCAGCTCCCAAACCCGAAAAGCGGGCTACACCTTC

J: TRBJ2-7
D: TRBD2
V: TRBV15
size: few
CDR3: CATSRERAGGTDKQYF
DNA: TGTGCCACCAGCAGAGAAAGGGCGGGAGGGACAGACAAGCAGTACTTC

J: TRBJ1-4
D: -
V: TRBV25-1
size: -
CDR3: CASRRSQGSNEKLFF
DNA: TGTGCCAGCAGGCGCTCACAGGGATCTAATGAAAAACTGTTTTTT

J: TRBJ2-2
D: TRBD2
V: TRBV2
size: -
CDR3: CASSETSGNTGELFF
DNA: TGTGCCAGCAGTGAAACTAGCGGAAACACCGGGGAGCTGTTTTTT

J: TRBJ2-5
D: TRBD1
V: TRBV11-1
size: -
CDR3: CASSLEPGGETQYF
DNA: TGTGCCAGCAGCTTAGAGCCAGGGGGAGAGACCCAGTACTTC

J: TRBJ2-5
D: -
V: TRBV5-6
size: -
CDR3: CASSLAGSETQYF
DNA: TGTGCCAGCAGCTTGGCAGGGTCGGAGACCCAGTACTTC

J: TRBJ2-1
D: TRBD2
V: TRBV5-1
size: few
CDR3: CASSSSGLAANEQFF
DNA: TGCGCCAGCAGCTCCTCCGGACTAGCCGCAAATGAGCAGTTCTTC

J: TRBJ2-4
D: -
V: TRBV4-1
size: -
CDR3: CASSQVPSKNIQYF
DNA: TGCGCCAGCAGCCAAGTTCCCAGCAAAAACATTCAGTACTTC

J: TRBJ2-7
D: TRBD2
V: TRBV28
size: -
CDR3: CASSQTSGSYEQYF
DNA: TGTGCCAGCAGCCAGACTAGCGGGAGCTACGAGCAGTACTTC

J: TRBJ2-3
D: TRBD2
V: TRBV7-2
size: few
CDR3: CASSSSGSDTDTQYF
DNA: TGTGCCAGCAGTTCTAGCGGGAGTGACACAGATACGCAGTATTTT

J: TRBJ2-1
D: -
V: TRBV11-2
size: few
CDR3: CASSLGGAMSSYNEQFF
DNA: TGTGCCAGCAGCTTGGGTGGGGCGATGAGCTCCTACAATGAGCAGTTCTTC

J: TRBJ2-2
D: -
V: TRBV9
size: -
CDR3: CASSVRGSGDTGELFF
DNA: TGTGCCAGCAGCGTGAGGGGTAGCGGCGACACCGGGGAGCTGTTTTTT

J: TRBJ2-3
D: -
V: TRBV7-9
size: -
CDR3: CASSFLDTQYF
DNA: TGTGCCAGCAGCTTTCTGGATACGCAGTATTTT

J: TRBJ2-7
D: -
V: TRBV27
size: -
CDR3: CASSTLYEQYF
DNA: TGTGCCAGCAGTACCTTGTACGAGCAGTACTTC

J: TRBJ2-3
D: -
V: TRBV2
size: -
CDR3: CASSGGLVDLTQYF
DNA: TGTGCCAGCAGTGGTGGCCTAGTCGACCTAACGCAGTATTTT

J: TRBJ2-5
D: -
V: TRBV9
size: -
CDR3: CASSVGARGETQYF
DNA: TGTGCCAGCAGCGTAGGAGCTAGGGGAGAGACCCAGTACTTC

J: TRBJ2-6
D: TRBD1
V: TRBV9
size: -
CDR3: CASSRQTGAGANVLTF
DNA: TGTGCCAGCAGCAGACAAACAGGGGCTGGGGCCAACGTCCTGACTTTC

J: TRBJ2-1
D: TRBD2
V: TRBV4-1
size: -
CDR3: CASSRRTGTSGDNEQFF
DNA: TGCGCCAGCAGCCGGCGGACAGGGACTAGCGGGGACAATGAGCAGTTCTTC

J: TRBJ2-7
D: -
V: TRBV25-1
size: few
CDR3: CASGTYPREQYF
DNA: TGTGCCAGTGGGACTTACCCGAGGGAGCAGTACTTC

J: TRBJ2-3
D: TRBD1
V: TRBV2
size: -
CDR3: CASRGQGGTDTQYF
DNA: TGTGCCAGCAGAGGACAGGGTGGAACAGATACGCAGTATTTT

J: TRBJ2-2
D: -
V: TRBV30
size: -
CDR3: CAWRVLDTTGELFF
DNA: TGTGCCTGGAGGGTTTTGGACACCACCGGGGAGCTGTTTTTT

J: TRBJ2-3
D: -
V: TRBV7-9
size: -
CDR3: CASSLTGSTDTQYF
DNA: TGTGCCAGCAGCTTAACCGGGAGCACAGATACGCAGTATTTT

J: TRBJ2-7
D: TRBD1
V: TRBV19
size: -
CDR3: CASSIWDRGHEQYF
DNA: TGTGCCAGTAGTATATGGGACAGGGGACACGAGCAGTACTTC

J: TRBJ2-1
D: -
V: TRBV9
size: -
CDR3: CASSPRLKGDNEQFF
DNA: TGTGCCAGCAGCCCTCGGCTCAAGGGGGACAATGAGCAGTTCTTC

J: TRBJ2-7
D: -
V: TRBV2
size: once
CDR3: CASSDPGESYEQYF
DNA: TGTGCCAGCAGTGACCCAGGTGAATCCTACGAGCAGTACTTC

J: TRBJ1-1
D: -
V: TRBV9
size: -
CDR3: CASSVDLGTEAFF
DNA: TGTGCCAGCAGCGTAGACTTGGGCACTGAAGCTTTCTTT